This record covers a single TCR beta chain. This receptor's antigen is unknown. Qualities for individual bases were not recorded, and no much larger clone is one base off. A distance of 18 bases separates the germline ends of V and J, which lose 5 bases and 8 bases respectively. Including cysteine and phenylalanine, the CDR3 has 14 amino acids. Only the CDR3 DNA is retained, 42 bases long and in frame from the first base. CDR1 and CDR2 are read off the germline V gene as SGHTA and FQGTGA. The library was built by means of the immunoSEQ multiplex PCR assay. A mixture of 60 forward primers for TCR Vbeta segments and 13 reverse primers for TCR Jbeta segments was used in the multiplex PCR. The CDR3 region of rearranged TCR beta genes was amplified from genomic DNA by a multiplex PCR assay. The amplified TCR beta libraries were sequenced on the Illumina HiSeq System as 87-base-pair reads. Per the original workflow: A later analysis tallied around 82 million unique TCR beta chains across the roughly 610 repertoires, and some 12 million of those chains were shared by two or more donors. To remove PCR and sequencing errors, raw reads were error-corrected and collapsed into unique sequences using a nearest-neighbor algorithm that merged closely related sequences. CDR3 sequences were aligned to IMGT reference sequences to assign V, D and J gene segments. For a sequence to be retained, a match of at least six nucleotides to both a V gene segment and a J gene segment was required. Rearrangements were classified as productive when the CDR3 lacked stop codons and remained in frame with V and J, and all other rearrangements were classified as non-productive. Following IMGT convention, CDR3 was defined as the stretch from the second conserved V-encoded cysteine up to the conserved J-encoded phenylalanine. The earlier analysis of 587 of the donors excluded sequences that lacked an unambiguous match to a single V gene segment. An earlier analysis of under 750 of the donors called V segments functional above 56.7% productive rearrangements and segregating when the between-donor standard deviation exceeded 5%. To diagnose cytomegalovirus status from the catalog of TCR beta chain sequences, a statistical classification framework was built. V and J gene assignment, in a later analysis, came from comparing TCR nucleotide sequences with IMGT/GENE-DB human TR gene sequences. The TCRdist pipeline was used in a later analysis to assign CDR3 sequences and most-parsimonious VDJ recombination scenarios. In a later analysis, each TCR beta chain was defined by its CDR3 amino acid sequence together with its V-gene family, and reads without a unique V-gene family were excluded. As a way to deal with suspected cross-contamination and a sequencing artifact, a later analysis dropped roughly 620 nucleotide sequences that were highly shared and had low generation probability. For each public chain, a later analysis derived a clonal expansion index from normalized ranks of inferred template counts within each repertoire. A later analysis computed generation probabilities with a VDJ recombination model fitted to out-of-frame rearrangements, and checked the results against IGoR. In a later analysis, TCR-TCR, TCR-HLA and TCR-CMV co-occurrence was scored with hypergeometric tests, and a repertoire-size bias correction was applied to TCR pairs. To estimate false discovery rates, a later analysis permuted the HLA or CMV assignments 20 times. In a later analysis, co-occurring TCRs were grouped using DBSCAN, with TCRdist sequence similarity added in when clustering inside HLA-allele-positive subsets. Repertoires with fewer than 30,000 or more than 120,000 public chains were left out of co-occurrence clustering, as were five repertoires with anomalous nucleotide sharing. In TCRdb, the immuneACCESS table is reduced to in-frame sequences with V and J assigned. These tables do not hold every clone; where another copy was compared, an unresolved V gene accounts for under half, and the others remain unexplained. V and J calls plus clone size are reproduced from that table; the DNA served to infer D and trimming. The sample profile shows more than 110,000 clones; roughly 76% of them were found once. 3.9% of the sample lies in the top ten.

The data are from a study of cytomegalovirus exposure and HLA in healthy donors (dated by TCRdb to 2017 to 2019). Regarding the complete study: An earlier analysis of some 600 of the donors reported approximately 300 Gb of sequence data and 117 million unique TCR beta sequences obtained from about 200 million T cells. HLA typing covered class I and class II loci at four-digit resolution. Among some 400 genotyped donors of the cohort, an average of around 220,000 unique TCR beta nucleotide sequences was sequenced per donor, of which about 18% were non-productive. To predict cytomegalovirus infection status, the study brought together high-throughput TCR immunosequencing, statistical association of individual TCRs with disease status, and machine learning. Rather than drawing on any new phenotypic data, the later analysis identified candidate immune exposures from TCR beta sequences and the way those sequences occurred across donors. Several DR-DQ haplotypes were handled as single units for association and clustering because linkage in the cohort was strong. The study aimed to test whether cataloging public T cell receptors could reveal signatures of past pathogen exposure. Approximately 310 gigabases of sequencing data and 70 million to 100 million unique TCR sequences made up an early release that covered approximately 650 HLA-typed donors. The number of typed donors differed by locus: about 620-640 for A, B, C, DRB1 and DQB1; 522 for DQA1; about 600 for DPA1; and 450 to 480 for DPB1. An earlier analysis of 587 of the donors applied high-throughput TCR beta sequencing to assess whether each TCR beta V gene segment acted as functional or pseudogenic. All discovery cohort repertoires had been generated on a single sequencing platform. Donor age, sex, ethnicity and CMV serostatus were collected together with the repertoire data. The genetic ancestry cluster associated with self-reported Caucasian donors included approximately 85% of the approximately 410 genotyped donors. In a later analysis, previously published TCR beta repertoires from 666 donors were re-analyzed and high-resolution HLA genotyping was added so that TCR occurrence patterns could be studied. Along with the roughly 710-subject first cohort, a separate validation cohort of 120 different subjects was used. The T cell repertoires of around 730 subjects were profiled by immunosequencing and related to cytomegalovirus serostatus. Genome-wide SNP genotypes for about 65% of the 666 donors were used in a later genetic analysis, which treated that subset as a discovery cohort.

The cohort was made up of around 720 healthy bone marrow donors. All cohort members were sampled while nominally healthy, although unrecorded immune exposures were likely present. The donor was CMV seronegative and belonged to the group of around 350 seronegative cohort members. A peripheral blood sample was provided by each donor, and peripheral blood mononuclear cells were used for TCR beta sequencing. Genomic DNA was extracted from the blood cell samples with the Qiagen DNeasy Blood Extraction Kit. The paper's findings and limits, for the study overall: A later analysis found that TCR association rates varied across HLA loci, with DRB1 alleles showing the most associated TCRs and HLA-C alleles the fewest. The authors suggested that the approach could potentially be extended to other disease states and immunological phenotypes. Sequencing depth was assumed to be roughly uniform across donors in the presence/absence analyses, though that assumption may not hold. Some IMGT-functional V segments, including TRBV6-2 and TRBV6-3, could not be distinguished by the 87-base-pair reads and were therefore excluded. In a later genetic analysis, a missense DCLRE1C variant was associated with V-gene and J-gene trimming of TCR beta chains, and the association was replicated in an independent cohort. According to a later genetic analysis, donors in an Asian-associated ancestry cluster had fewer N-insertions in productive TCRs than the approximately 650-donor mean. A group of highly shared sequence variants was considered likely to be a technical artifact of the sequencing pipeline. Cytomegalovirus status was reported to be diagnosed by the classifier with high specificity and sensitivity in both the original and validation cohorts. In the study, 150 to 200 TCR beta chains were listed as associated with cytomegalovirus. HLA typing was unavailable for some donors at each locus, so association tests used only the typed subset. A few of the identified cytomegalovirus-associated TCR beta chains were confirmed in vitro to be specific for cytomegalovirus antigens. A later analysis found that HLA-associated TCR beta chains were more clonally expanded and had lower generation probabilities than equally common non-associated chains. Specific HLA alleles were associated with roughly 17,000 TCR beta sequences at a false discovery rate of 0.05 in a later analysis. Correlated functional status among segregating V segments might reflect linkage disequilibrium, but an unknown experimental factor could not be ruled out. According to a later analysis, most CMV-associated TCR beta chains appeared to be HLA-restricted, and the HLA associations seemed to be driven largely by CMV exposure. A further reported finding was that TCR beta sequences accurately predicted the HLA-A and HLA-B alleles for most subjects in the first cohort. The cohort was sequenced for TCR beta chains only, and without alpha or paired-chain data the features that could be detected were limited. For the cohort, immune exposure information was limited to CMV serostatus. In a later analysis, several top co-occurrence clusters were reported to appear linked to parvovirus B19, influenza, CMV and Epstein-Barr virus. Most TCR sequences were seen in very few donors, while some public TCRs were found in many individuals. When HLA alleles, especially DR and DQ, strongly co-occurred, TCR associations were difficult to assign to individual alleles. In an earlier analysis of more than 450 of the donors, most TCR beta V segments were observed in productive rearrangements about 90% or about 30% of the time, broadly matching IMGT annotations. Because counts were too low, around 17 rarely observed V segments, including chromosome 9 orphons, were left out of the earlier analysis of 500 to 750 of the donors.

The V and J segments used are TRBV7-3 and TRBJ1-2; TRBD1 is possibly the D segment (6 matching bases). Sequencing was carried out using PBMCs. This clonotype was sampled from a man aged 18 to 30 in good health and CMV-seronegative. CDR3 protein: CASSPGAGARGYTF. The nucleotides read TGTGCCAGCAGCCCGGGTGCGGGGGCGAGGGGCTACACCTTC.